This paragraph covers one TCR beta chain sequence. This record comes from a study of T cell changes during pregnancy in multiple sclerosis. CDR3 length: 15 residues. Germline CDR1 and CDR2: SQVTM and ANQGSEA. The germline V and J ends were trimmed by 5 bases and 1 base, with 17 bases remaining between them. The table came from immunoSEQ multiplex PCR; TCRdb's copy has only in-frame clones and leaves some out. The sample consists of around 96,000 clones, approximately 92% of them appearing once. The chain joins TRBV29-1 to TRBJ1-1, with D hard to call. This sequence originates from a female donor with multiple sclerosis, enrolled in a pregnancy study. The input for sequencing was peripheral blood, taken in the first trimester of pregnancy. This CDR3 is CSVTGGSGENTEAFF. CDR3 in DNA: TGCAGCGTTACCGGCGGGAGCGGTGAGAACACTGAAGCTTTCTTT.